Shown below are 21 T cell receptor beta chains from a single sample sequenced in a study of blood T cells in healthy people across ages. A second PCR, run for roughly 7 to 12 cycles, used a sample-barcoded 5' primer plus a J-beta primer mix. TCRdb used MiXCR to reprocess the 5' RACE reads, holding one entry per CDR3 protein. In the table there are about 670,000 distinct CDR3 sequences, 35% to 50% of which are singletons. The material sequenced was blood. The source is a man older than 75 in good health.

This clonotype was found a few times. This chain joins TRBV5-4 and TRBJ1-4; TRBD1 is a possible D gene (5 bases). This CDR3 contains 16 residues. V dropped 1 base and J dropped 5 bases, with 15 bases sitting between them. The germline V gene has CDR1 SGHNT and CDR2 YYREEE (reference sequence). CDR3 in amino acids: CASSLFGSGANEKLFF. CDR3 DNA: TGTGCCAGCAGCTTGTTTGGGAGTGGGGCGAATGAAAAACTGTTTTTT.

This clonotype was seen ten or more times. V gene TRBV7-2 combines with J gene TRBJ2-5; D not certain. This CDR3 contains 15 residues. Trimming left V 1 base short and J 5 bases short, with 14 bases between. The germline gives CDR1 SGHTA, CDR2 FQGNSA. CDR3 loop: CASSLDRLVRETQYF. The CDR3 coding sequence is TGTGCCAGCAGCTTAGATCGCCTAGTGAGGGAGACCCAGTACTTC.

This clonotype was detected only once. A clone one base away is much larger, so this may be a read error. CDR3 amino acids: CASSHAGGNEQYF. As DNA, the CDR3 is TGTGCCAGCAGCCACGCGGGGGGCAATGAGCAGTACTTC. The genes are TRBV7-2 and TRBJ2-7, with 8 nucleotides matching TRBD2. The CDR3 sequence is 13 residues long. Germline loops: CDR1 SGHTA, CDR2 FQGNSA. J lost 7 bases, V lost 5 bases, and 7 bases had no gene match.

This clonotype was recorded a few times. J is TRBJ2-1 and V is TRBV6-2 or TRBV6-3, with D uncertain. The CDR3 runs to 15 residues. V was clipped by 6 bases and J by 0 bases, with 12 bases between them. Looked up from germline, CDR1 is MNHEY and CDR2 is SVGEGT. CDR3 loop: CASSLIPSSYNEQFF. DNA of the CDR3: TGTGCCAGCAGCCTAATTCCTAGCTCCTACAATGAGCAGTTCTTC.

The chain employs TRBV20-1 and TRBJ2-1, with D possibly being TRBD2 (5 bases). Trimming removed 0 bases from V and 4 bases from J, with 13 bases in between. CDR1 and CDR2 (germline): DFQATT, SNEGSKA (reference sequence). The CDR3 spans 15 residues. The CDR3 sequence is CSARDREGNYNEQFF. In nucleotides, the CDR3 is TGCAGTGCTAGAGATCGGGAAGGGAATTACAATGAGCAGTTCTTC.

This chain's CDR3 is CASSPSTLYGYTF. CDR3 nucleotide sequence: TGTGCCAGCTCACCCTCTACTCTCTATGGCTACACCTTC. The J gene is TRBJ1-2, the V gene TRBV28; D unclear. The CDR3 runs to 13 residues. Germline V gene data show CDR1 as MDHEN and CDR2 as SYDVKM. The germline V and J ends were trimmed by 8 bases and 4 bases, with 14 bases remaining between them.

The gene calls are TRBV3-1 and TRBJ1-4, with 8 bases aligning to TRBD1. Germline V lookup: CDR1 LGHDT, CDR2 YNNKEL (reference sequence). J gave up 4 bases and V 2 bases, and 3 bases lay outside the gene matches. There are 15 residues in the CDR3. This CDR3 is CASSQRQGSNEKLFF. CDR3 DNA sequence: TGTGCCAGCAGCCAAAGACAGGGGAGTAATGAAAAACTGTTTTTT.

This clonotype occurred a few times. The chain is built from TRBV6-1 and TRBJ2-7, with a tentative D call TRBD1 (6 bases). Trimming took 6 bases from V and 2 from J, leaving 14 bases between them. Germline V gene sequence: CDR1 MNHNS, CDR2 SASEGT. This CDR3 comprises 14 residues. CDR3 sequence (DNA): TGTGCCAGCAGGGACCCAGGGGTTACCTACGAGCAGTACTTC. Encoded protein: CASRDPGVTYEQYF.

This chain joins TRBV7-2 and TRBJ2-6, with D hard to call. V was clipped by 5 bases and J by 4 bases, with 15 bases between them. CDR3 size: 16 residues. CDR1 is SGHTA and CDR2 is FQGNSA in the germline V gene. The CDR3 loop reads CASSQLLGRGANVLTF. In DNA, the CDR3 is TGTGCCAGCAGCCAGCTGCTCGGTAGAGGGGCCAACGTCCTGACTTTC.

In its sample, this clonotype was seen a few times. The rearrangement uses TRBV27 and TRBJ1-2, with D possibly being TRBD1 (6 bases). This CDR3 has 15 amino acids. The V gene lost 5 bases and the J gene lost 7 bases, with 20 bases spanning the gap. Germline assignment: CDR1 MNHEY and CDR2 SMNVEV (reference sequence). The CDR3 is CASSHSPRTDGGYTF. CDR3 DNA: TGTGCCAGCAGTCACTCCCCCCGGACAGACGGTGGCTACACCTTC.

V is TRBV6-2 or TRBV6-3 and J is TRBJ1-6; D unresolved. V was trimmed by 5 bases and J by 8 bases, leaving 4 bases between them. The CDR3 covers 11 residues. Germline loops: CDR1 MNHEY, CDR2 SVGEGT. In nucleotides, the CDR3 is TGTGCCAGCAGTCCAGATTCACCCCTCCACTTT. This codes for CASSPDSPLHF.

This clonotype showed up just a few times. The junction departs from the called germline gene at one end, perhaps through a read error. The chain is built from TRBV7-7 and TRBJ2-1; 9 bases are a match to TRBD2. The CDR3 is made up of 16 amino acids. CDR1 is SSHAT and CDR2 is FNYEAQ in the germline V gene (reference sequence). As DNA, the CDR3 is TGTGCTAGCAGCTTAGGCGGGGTAGCGGGAGCCGGGGAGCAGTTCTTC. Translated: CASSLGGVAGAGEQFF.

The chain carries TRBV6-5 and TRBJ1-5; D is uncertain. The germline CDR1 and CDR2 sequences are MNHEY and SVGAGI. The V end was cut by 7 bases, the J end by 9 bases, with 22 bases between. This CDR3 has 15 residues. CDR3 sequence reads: CASNGGAGIVWPQHF. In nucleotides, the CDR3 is TGTGCCAGCAACGGCGGAGCTGGAATAGTATGGCCCCAGCATTTT.

CDR3 region: CASSPPASYEQYF. In nucleotides, the CDR3 is TGTGCCAGCAGCCCCCCCGCGTCCTACGAGCAGTACTTC. J is TRBJ2-7 and V is TRBV9; D gene ambiguous. Germline V lookup: CDR1 SGDLS, CDR2 YYNGEE. V was shortened by 4 bases and J by 1 base, with 9 bases between the two germline ends. The CDR3 extends over 13 amino acids. Supplemented by reference TRBV9 and TRBJ2-7, the full variable domain reads DSGVTQTPKHLITATGQRVTLRCSPRSGDLSVYWYQQSLDQGLQFLIQYYNGEERAKGNILERFSAQQFPDLHSELNLSSLELGDSALYFCASSPPASYEQYFGPGTRLTVT.

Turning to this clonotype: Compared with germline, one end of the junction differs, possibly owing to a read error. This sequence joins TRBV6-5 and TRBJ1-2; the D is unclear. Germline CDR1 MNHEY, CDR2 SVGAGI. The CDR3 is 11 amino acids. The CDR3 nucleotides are TGTGCCAGCGCTAACAACTATGGCCACACCTTC. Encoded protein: CASANNYGHTF.

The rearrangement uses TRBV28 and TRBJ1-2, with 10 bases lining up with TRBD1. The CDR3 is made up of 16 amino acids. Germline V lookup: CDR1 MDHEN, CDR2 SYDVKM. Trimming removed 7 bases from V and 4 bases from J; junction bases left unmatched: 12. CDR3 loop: CASNNSPGQGLYGYTF. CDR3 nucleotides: TGTGCCAGCAATAATTCTCCGGGACAGGGGCTCTATGGCTACACCTTC.

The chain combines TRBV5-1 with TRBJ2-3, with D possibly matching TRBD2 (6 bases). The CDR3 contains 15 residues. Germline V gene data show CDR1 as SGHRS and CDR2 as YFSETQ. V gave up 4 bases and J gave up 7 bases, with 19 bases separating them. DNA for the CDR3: TGCGCCAGCAGCCCCGGAGGGCTAGCCCCACATACGCAGTATTTT. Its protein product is CASSPGGLAPHTQYF.

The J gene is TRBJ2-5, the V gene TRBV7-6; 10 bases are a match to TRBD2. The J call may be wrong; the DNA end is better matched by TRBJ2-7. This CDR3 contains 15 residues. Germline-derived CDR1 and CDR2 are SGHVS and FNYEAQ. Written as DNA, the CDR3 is TGTGCCAGCAGCTCGGGGCTAGCGGGAGATAGCGAGCAGTACTTC. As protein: CASSSGLAGDSEQYF.

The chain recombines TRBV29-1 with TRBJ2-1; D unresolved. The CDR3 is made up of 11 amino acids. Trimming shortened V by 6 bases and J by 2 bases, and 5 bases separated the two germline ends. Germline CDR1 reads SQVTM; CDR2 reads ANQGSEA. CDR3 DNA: TGCAGCGTCTTAACCTACAATGAGCAGTTCTTC. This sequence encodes CSVLTYNEQFF.

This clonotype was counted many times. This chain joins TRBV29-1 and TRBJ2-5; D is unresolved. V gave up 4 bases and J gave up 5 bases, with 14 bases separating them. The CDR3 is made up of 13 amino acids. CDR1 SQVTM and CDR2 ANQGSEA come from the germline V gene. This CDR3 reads CSVGWRGVETQYF. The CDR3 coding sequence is TGCAGCGTTGGTTGGCGCGGAGTCGAGACCCAGTACTTC.

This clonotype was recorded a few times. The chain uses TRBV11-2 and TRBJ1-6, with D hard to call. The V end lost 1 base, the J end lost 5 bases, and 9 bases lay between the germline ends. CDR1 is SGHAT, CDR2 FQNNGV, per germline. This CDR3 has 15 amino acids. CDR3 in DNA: TGTGCCAGCAGCTTAGTTCGGCAGCATAATTCACCCCTCCACTTT. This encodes CASSLVRQHNSPLHF.